The 31 T cell receptor beta chains presented below share a single source sample, sequenced in a study of post-analysis software for immune sequencing data. Points from the study as a whole: Compared with controls, patients had more of five or six TRBV segments, including TRBV5-6, TRBV5-1 and TRBV20-1.

Their cognate antigens are unknown. Unique molecular identifiers were present in the TCR beta cDNA libraries. A single record per CDR3 protein comes from TCRdb applying MiXCR to the PCR reads. The table has approximately 570,000 distinct CDR3 sequences, around 47% seen once. Specimen: blood. These TCRs come from a girl aged 10 to 17 with multiple sclerosis.

The chain employs TRBV7-9 and TRBJ2-5, with D possibly matching TRBD1 (5 bases). Between the trimmed V and J ends, which lost 5 bases and 5 bases, there was a span of 18 bases. The CDR3 extends over 15 amino acids. In germline, CDR1 is SEHNR, CDR2 FQNEAQ (reference sequence). Here the CDR3 reads CASSQGAPPSETQYF. CDR3 coding DNA: TGTGCCAGCAGCCAAGGGGCACCCCCATCGGAGACCCAGTACTTC.

This clonotype showed up just a few times. This chain links TRBV12-3 or TRBV12-4 with TRBJ2-3, with 10 bases identical to TRBD2. The junction had 8 bases not matched to a gene; V was cut back by 7 bases and J by 1 base. CDR3 length equals 16 residues. CDR3: CASNRASGGRTDTQYF. DNA of the CDR3: TGTGCCAGCAACCGAGCTAGCGGGGGACGCACAGATACGCAGTATTTT.

The sample holds a few counts of this clonotype. V usage is TRBV12-3 or TRBV12-4 and J usage is TRBJ2-3, with D perhaps TRBD1 (6 bases). The CDR3 totals 14 residues. Trimming left V 6 bases short and J 8 bases short, with 18 bases between. The DNA of the CDR3 is TGTGCCAGCAGCCCCGACCAAAGGGGGTTTACGCAGTATTTT. Protein product: CASSPDQRGFTQYF.

This clonotype has only a few counts. This chain uses TRBV12-3 or TRBV12-4 with TRBJ1-1, with D possibly TRBD1 on 5 matching bases. The CDR3 totals 16 residues. The germline V and J ends were trimmed by 5 bases and 4 bases, with 20 bases remaining between them. The CDR3 DNA sequence: TGTGCCAGCAGTCCCCCTTTGATAGGGGAAGGCACTGAAGCTTTCTTT. Translating gives CASSPPLIGEGTEAFF.

This clonotype came up a few times. The chain employs TRBV12-3 or TRBV12-4 and TRBJ2-7; 8 bases match TRBD1. The CDR3 is 16 amino acids. V dropped 4 bases and J dropped 2; count of bases not matched to a gene: 10. DNA of the CDR3: TGTGCCAGCAGTTCCCGGGACAGGCGAGAACCCTACGAGCAGTACTTC. This translates into CASSSRDRREPYEQYF.

In the case of this clonotype: The conserved phenylalanine or tryptophan normally closing the CDR3 is absent here, so this likely arose from a read error. This CDR3 is CSVQQEPKNIQYL. The CDR3 region has the DNA TGCAGCGTCCAACAGGAGCCCAAAAACATTCAGTACCTC. This sequence joins TRBV29-1 and TRBJ2-4, with a possible D match to TRBD1 (5 bases). CDR3 size: 13 residues. Germline-derived CDR1 and CDR2 are SQVTM and ANQGSEA. Trimming removed 6 bases from V and 2 bases from J, with 11 bases in between.

V and J are TRBV6-6 and TRBJ2-7, with a tentative D call TRBD1 (5 bases). Trimming took 0 bases from V and 6 from J, leaving 9 bases between them. The CDR3 runs to 13 residues. Germline V CDR1 and CDR2: MNHNY, SVGAGI (reference sequence). CDR3 bases: TGTGCCAGCAGTTACTCGGCAGGGCCCGAGCAGTACTTC. This translates into CASSYSAGPEQYF.

This rearrangement joins TRBV7-2 to TRBJ2-1, with D perhaps TRBD1 or TRBD2 (5 bases each). V was pared by 3 bases and J by 6 bases, with 15 bases between. The CDR3 runs to 15 residues. Germline CDR1 and CDR2: SGHTA and FQGNSA. The CDR3 spells CASSFPGLIPNEQFF. CDR3 DNA sequence: TGTGCCAGCAGCTTTCCGGGGCTAATACCCAATGAGCAGTTCTTC.

Regarding this clonotype: Relative to the germline gene, one junction end is altered; a read error may explain this. The chain carries TRBV29-1 and TRBJ1-2, with D tentatively TRBD1 (5 bases). The CDR3 is 12 amino acids. Germline V gives CDR1 SQVTM, CDR2 ANQGSEA. This CDR3 is CSVAPGRYGHTF. In nucleotides, the CDR3 is TGCAGCGTTGCACCAGGGAGGTATGGCCACACCTTC.

The table lists this clonotype with a few counts. J is TRBJ2-7 and V is TRBV13; D may be TRBD1 (6 bases). Trimming shortened V by 1 base and J by 0 bases, and 13 bases separated the two germline ends. There are 16 residues in the CDR3. Germline V CDR1 and CDR2: PRHDT, FYEKMQ (reference sequence). CDR3 bases: TGTGCCAGCAGCTTAGCAGGGGCCCTAAGCTCCTACGAGCAGTACTTC. It translates to CASSLAGALSSYEQYF.

The chain joins TRBV4-2 to TRBJ1-3; D uncertain. The CDR3 has 15 amino acids. Germline V gene lookup returns CDR1 LGHNA and CDR2 YNFKEQ. V lost 0 bases to trimming and J lost 4 bases, with 10 bases between them. CDR3: CASSQEGREGNTIYF. CDR3 nucleotides: TGTGCCAGCAGCCAAGAAGGCAGAGAGGGAAACACCATATATTTT.

This chain joins TRBV12-3 or TRBV12-4 and TRBJ2-7; 7 bases fit TRBD1. The V segment lost 4 bases and the J segment 2 bases; nucleotides outside the gene matches: 8. The CDR3 is 15 residues long. CDR3: CASSYPSTGTYEQYF. DNA of the CDR3: TGTGCCAGCAGTTACCCGTCGACAGGGACCTACGAGCAGTACTTC.

The V call is TRBV6-5, the J call TRBJ2-7; 9 nucleotides agree with TRBD2. CDR1 MNHEY and CDR2 SVGAGI come from the germline V gene. V was clipped by 5 bases and J by 5 bases; unmatched bases: 13. The CDR3 totals 16 residues. The CDR3 protein is CASSQLGLAGSDEQYF. The DNA for the CDR3 is TGTGCCAGCAGTCAACTCGGCCTAGCGGGGAGTGACGAGCAGTACTTC.

The chain recombines TRBV7-2 with TRBJ2-1; 10 bases map to TRBD1. J gave up 3 bases and V 4 bases, and 6 bases lay outside the gene matches. The CDR3 consists of 16 residues. In germline, CDR1 is SGHTA, CDR2 FQGNSA. The CDR3 loop reads CASSSLWTGGYNEQFF. As DNA, the CDR3 is TGTGCCAGCAGCTCTCTCTGGACAGGGGGCTACAATGAGCAGTTCTTC.

The table lists this clonotype with a few counts. CDR3 DNA sequence: TGTGCCATCAGTGCCACGGGGGGGGCGTCGGGGGAGCAGTACTTC. It codes for CAISATGGASGEQYF. The chain is built from TRBV10-3 and TRBJ2-5, with 8 bases aligning to TRBD2. The V gene's germline CDR1 is ENHRY and CDR2 SYGVKD. J was trimmed by 11 bases and V by 4 bases; bases with no gene match: 15. There are 15 residues in the CDR3.

The J gene is TRBJ1-2, the V gene TRBV12-3 or TRBV12-4, with TRBD1 matching 7 bases. Trimming took 4 bases from V and 1 from J; bases not matched to a gene: 9. The CDR3 has 16 amino acids. The CDR3 bases are TGTGCCAGCAGTTCTTACGGGACAGAACTTAACTATGGCTACACCTTC. Protein sequence: CASSSYGTELNYGYTF.

The chain links TRBV27 to TRBJ2-1; tentative D call: TRBD1 (5 bases). Trimming stripped 6 bases from V and 9 bases from J, with 21 bases between. The CDR3 has 15 residues. The germline gives CDR1 MNHEY, CDR2 SMNVEV (reference sequence). The CDR3 here is CASSKRDKGMGEQFF. The CDR3 DNA reads TGTGCCAGCAGCAAAAGGGATAAGGGGATGGGTGAGCAGTTCTTC.

This clonotype was seen only once. The chain combines TRBV20-1 with TRBJ2-2; D call uncertain. V gave up 3 bases and J gave up 0 bases, with 8 bases separating them. The germline gives CDR1 DFQATT, CDR2 SNEGSKA (reference sequence). CDR3 size: 14 residues. CDR3 coding DNA: TGCAGTGCTAGGCCCAGTGCGAACACCGGGGAGCTGTTTTTT. It specifies CSARPSANTGELFF.

This clonotype was picked up many times. V gene TRBV12-3 or TRBV12-4 combines with J gene TRBJ1-2, with D uncertain. The CDR3 runs to 12 residues. The germline V and J ends were trimmed by 6 bases and 1 base, with 6 bases remaining between them. CDR3 nucleotide sequence: TGTGCCAGCAGCTCCGGTAACTATGGCTACACCTTC. Its translation: CASSSGNYGYTF.

This clonotype occurred once. The chain employs TRBV21-1 and TRBJ2-7; TRBD1, the table's D call, was not compared with the DNA. TRBV21-1 is listed as a pseudogene. The CDR3 length is 15 residues. The CDR3 DNA sequence: TGTGCCAGCAGCGGAAGCGGGGGGAATTTCTACGAGCAGTACTTC. Translated, it gives CASSGSGGNFYEQYF.

The V and J genes are TRBV3-1 and TRBJ1-2, with D maybe TRBD1 (6 bases). Germline V lookup: CDR1 LGHDT, CDR2 YNNKEL (reference sequence). The CDR3 sequence is 16 residues long. V dropped 1 base and J dropped 5 bases, with 17 bases sitting between them. The CDR3 nucleotides read TGTGCCAGCAGCCAAGGGGATTGGGAACAGGGATATGGCTACACCTTC. Encoded protein: CASSQGDWEQGYGYTF.

The chain recombines TRBV27 with TRBJ2-1, with 10 bases fitting TRBD2. Germline values: CDR1 MNHEY, CDR2 SMNVEV (reference sequence). V lost 8 bases and J lost 5; bases outside the gene matches: 6. The CDR3 is 14 amino acids. The CDR3 nucleotides are TGTGCCAGCTCAGGGCTAGCGGGAGACAATGAGCAGTTCTTC. It specifies CASSGLAGDNEQFF.

J is TRBJ2-5 and V is TRBV20-1; maybe TRBD2 (7 bases). The CDR3 covers 15 residues. From germline, CDR1 is DFQATT and CDR2 SNEGSKA (reference sequence). V lost 0 bases and J lost 5, with 16 bases in between. CDR3 in amino acids: CSAREGGTTMETQYF. For the CDR3, the DNA is TGCAGTGCTAGAGAAGGGGGGACTACGATGGAGACCCAGTACTTC.

This clonotype was counted between two and nine times. The gene calls are TRBV24-1 and TRBJ1-5, with 7 bases lining up with TRBD1. Trimming removed 3 bases from V and 4 bases from J; junction bases left unmatched: 5. The germline CDR1 and CDR2 sequences are KGHDR and SFDVKD. CDR3 size: 15 residues. CDR3 loop: CATSDRTGANQPQHF. As DNA, the CDR3 is TGTGCCACCAGTGATCGAACAGGGGCAAATCAGCCCCAGCATTTT.

The chain recombines TRBV29-1 with TRBJ2-7; D remains ambiguous. The V gene lost 4 bases and the J gene lost 4 bases, with 11 bases spanning the gap. The CDR3 spans 12 residues. Germline CDR1 and CDR2: SQVTM and ANQGSEA. Written as DNA, the CDR3 is TGCAGCGTTGGGGGTTCGCCTTACGAGCAGTACTTC. It codes for CSVGGSPYEQYF.

This clonotype occurred once. This sequence joins TRBV13 and TRBJ1-2, with a weak D call TRBD1 (6 bases). The germline CDR1 and CDR2 sequences are PRHDT and FYEKMQ (reference sequence). This CDR3 has 13 residues. Trimming shortened V by 3 bases and J by 3 bases, and 8 bases separated the two germline ends. DNA for the CDR3: TGTGCCAGCAGCTTCGGGGGCCACTATGGCTACACCTTC. Its translation is CASSFGGHYGYTF.

This clonotype has a handful of counts. The V and J genes are TRBV5-5 and TRBJ2-3, with 10 nucleotides matching TRBD2. J lost 3 bases, V lost 0 bases, and 4 bases had no gene match. The germline V gene has CDR1 SGHKS and CDR2 YYEKEE (reference sequence). The CDR3 has 16 residues. DNA for the CDR3: TGTGCCAGCAGCTTGGTAGCTAGCGGGAGAACAGATACGCAGTATTTT. The encoded protein is CASSLVASGRTDTQYF.

This clonotype was seen a single time. The chain links TRBV12-3 or TRBV12-4 to TRBJ2-1; 9 bases line up with TRBD2. With V trimmed by 4 bases and J by 4 bases, 5 bases remained unmatched. The CDR3 loop spans 15 amino acids. CDR3 amino acids: CASSWNSGSYNEQFF. The CDR3 bases are TGTGCCAGCAGTTGGAATAGCGGGAGTTACAATGAGCAGTTCTTC.

This clonotype was seen only a few times. The rearrangement joins TRBV30 to TRBJ2-3, with TRBD2 matching 7 bases. The germline V gene has CDR1 GTSNPN and CDR2 SVGIG (reference sequence). CDR3 length equals 13 residues. J was trimmed by 10 bases and V by 2 bases; bases with no gene match: 9. For the CDR3, the DNA is TGTGCCTGGAGTCTCCTAGCGGCTAGCGCGCAGTATTTT. It translates to CAWSLLAASAQYF.

Ten or more counts support this clonotype. This chain uses TRBV6-4 with TRBJ2-3; 10 nucleotides match TRBD2. Germline values: CDR1 MRHNA, CDR2 SNTAGT. V shed 2 bases, J shed 1 base, and the junction held 0 bases outside the gene matches. The CDR3 totals 15 residues. CDR3 sequence (DNA): TGTGCCAGCAGTGACGGGACTAGCGGCACAGATACGCAGTATTTT. Translated: CASSDGTSGTDTQYF.

In DNA form, the CDR3 reads TGCAGCGTTGGTAGCGGGAGTAAGACAGATACGCAGTATTTT. Protein sequence: CSVGSGSKTDTQYF. The J gene is TRBJ2-3, the V gene TRBV29-1; 9 bases map to TRBD2. This CDR3 spans 14 amino acids. Losses at the gene ends were 4 bases for V and 3 bases for J; bases not matched to a gene: 5. CDR1 SQVTM and CDR2 ANQGSEA come from the germline V gene.